These 12 T cell receptor beta chains were sequenced from one sample in a study of T cells in Graves' hyperthyroidism and ophthalmopathy. Amplification of TCR beta CDR3 regions was performed using RNA transcripts as template. TCR CDR3 regions were first amplified by RT-PCR with HTBI primers. TCRdb processed the multiplex PCR reads anew with MiXCR; each CDR3 protein has one entry. The sample lists about 360,000 distinct CDR3 sequences, under 15% occurring once. Sequencing was performed on blood. The receptors shown here come from a woman under 30 with Graves' hyperthyroidism.

In this sample, this clonotype turned up a few times. The V gene is TRBV5-1, the J gene TRBJ2-7; D might be TRBD1 or TRBD2, each matching 5 bases. The CDR3 sequence is 14 residues long. Germline V gives CDR1 SGHRS, CDR2 YFSETQ. V dropped 4 bases and J dropped 7 bases, with 18 bases sitting between them. CDR3 nucleotides: TGCGCCAGCAGCCAAGTCACCGGGACGTGGGAGCAGTACTTC. Protein product: CASSQVTGTWEQYF.

This clonotype was counted at least ten times. The chain links TRBV28 to TRBJ2-2, with D hard to call. With 7 bases removed from V and 1 base from J, the gap between germline ends came to 7 bases. There are 13 residues in the CDR3. Germline V CDR1 and CDR2: MDHEN, SYDVKM. CDR3 bases: TGTGCCAGCAAGGCAGGGAACACCGGGGAGCTGTTTTTT. Protein product: CASKAGNTGELFF.

This clonotype was observed many times. This chain links TRBV9 with TRBJ1-1; D perhaps matches TRBD1 (6 bases). The CDR3 contains 14 residues. Between the trimmed V and J ends, which lost 3 bases and 5 bases, there was a span of 14 bases. Germline CDR1 and CDR2: SGDLS and YYNGEE. The CDR3 bases are TGTGCCAGCAGCGGTGGGGGCTATGGGACTGAAGCTTTCTTT. Translated, it gives CASSGGGYGTEAFF. Together with reference TRBV9 and TRBJ1-1, the CDR3 gives the full variable domain: DSGVTQTPKHLITATGQRVTLRCSPRSGDLSVYWYQQSLDQGLQFLIQYYNGEERAKGNILERFSAQQFPDLHSELNLSSLELGDSALYFCASSGGGYGTEAFFGQGTRLTVV.

V gene TRBV11-2 combines with J gene TRBJ2-7, with D perhaps assigned TRBD1 or TRBD2 (5 bases each). The CDR3 sequence is 15 residues long. Germline CDR1 SGHAT, CDR2 FQNNGV. The V and J ends lost 5 bases and 3 bases respectively, with 17 bases between them. The CDR3 nucleotides are TGTGCCAGCAGCCAGCCCGCCGGGACCAACTACGAGCAGTACTTC. Its translation: CASSQPAGTNYEQYF.

This clonotype was seen a few times. This chain connects TRBV27 to TRBJ2-1, with D perhaps TRBD2 (6 bases). This CDR3 comprises 14 residues. V lost 5 bases and J 6 bases, leaving 14 bases between the germline ends. Per the germline V gene, CDR1 is MNHEY and CDR2 is SMNVEV (reference sequence). The CDR3 DNA reads TGTGCCAGCAGTCCCTCCGGGACTGCCAATGAGCAGTTCTTC. Residues: CASSPSGTANEQFF.

The chain couples TRBV7-2 to TRBJ2-7; TRBD2 agrees at 9 bases. The CDR3 runs 14 residues. Germline V gene data show CDR1 as SGHTA and CDR2 as FQGNSA. V shed 3 bases, J shed 7 bases, and the junction held 7 bases outside the gene matches. The CDR3 loop is CASSFAGGPGEQYF. Here the CDR3 DNA reads TGTGCCAGCAGCTTTGCGGGAGGGCCGGGGGAGCAGTACTTC.

This clonotype appeared many times. The genes are TRBV12-3 or TRBV12-4 and TRBJ1-1; possible D gene TRBD1, 5 bases. This CDR3 has 12 residues. V lost 6 bases and J lost 4, with 9 bases in between. For the CDR3, the DNA is TGTGCCAGCAGCCCCGGGACCACTGAAGCTTTCTTT. This encodes CASSPGTTEAFF.

This chain links TRBV3-1 with TRBJ2-1; a possible D gene is TRBD2 (5 bases). The germline CDR1 and CDR2 sequences are LGHDT and YNNKEL (reference sequence). The CDR3 consists of 19 residues. The V end was cut by 4 bases, the J end by 2 bases, with 24 bases between. CDR3 residues: CASSPHILVTQDPYNEQFF. For the CDR3, the DNA is TGTGCCAGCAGCCCACATATACTAGTTACCCAAGACCCCTACAATGAGCAGTTCTTC.

V and J are TRBV19 and TRBJ2-1; TRBD1 or TRBD2 may be the D gene (6 bases each). The CDR3 is 15 residues long. V dropped 3 bases and J dropped 8 bases, with 17 bases sitting between them. CDR1 and CDR2 (germline): LNHDA, SQIVND (reference sequence). The CDR3 DNA reads as TGTGCCAGTAGTATGGAGGGGGTCTTGTCGGATGAGCAGTTCTTC. Amino acid sequence: CASSMEGVLSDEQFF. The whole variable domain, remainder taken from reference TRBV19 and TRBJ2-1, is DGGITQSPKYLFRKEGQNVTLSCEQNLNHDAMYWYRQDPGQGLRLIYYSQIVNDFQKGDIAEGYSVSREKKESFPLTVTSAQKNPTAFYLCASSMEGVLSDEQFFGPGTRLTVL.

The table lists this clonotype with many counts. V usage is TRBV27 and J usage is TRBJ2-3; weak D call: TRBD2 (6 bases). CDR3 length equals 15 residues. Looked up from germline, CDR1 is MNHEY and CDR2 is SMNVEV (reference sequence). Deletions cut 7 bases from V and 1 base from J, with 15 bases between. CDR3 DNA sequence: TGTGCCAGCAAACAGAGGGAGGCGGGCACAGATACGCAGTATTTT. Amino acid sequence: CASKQREAGTDTQYF.

This chain uses TRBV6-4 with TRBJ1-1, with a possible D match to TRBD1 (5 bases). V dropped 6 bases and J dropped 1 base, with 12 bases sitting between them. Germline V lookup: CDR1 MRHNA, CDR2 SNTAGT. The CDR3 sequence is 14 residues long. This chain's CDR3 is CASRITQENTEAFF. Here the CDR3 DNA reads TGTGCCAGCAGGATAACACAGGAGAACACTGAAGCTTTCTTT.

The V call is TRBV27, the J call TRBJ2-7; 8 positions agree with TRBD1. V shed 8 bases and J 0 bases; nucleotides not matched to a gene: 12. The CDR3 contains 16 residues. The germline V gene encodes CDR1 MNHEY and CDR2 SMNVEV (reference sequence). The CDR3 spells CASRDRSPLSSYEQYF. As DNA, the CDR3 is TGTGCCAGCCGGGACAGGTCCCCTTTAAGCTCCTACGAGCAGTACTTC.